This is a list of T cell receptor beta chains from one sample in a study of blood T cell repertoires in COVID-19. Profiled with immunoSEQ multiplex PCR; TCRdb holds only in-frame clones, not every one. The sample gives about 210,000 clones, roughly 81% of which show up once; approximately 8.1% is in the top ten. The sequenced material came from peripheral blood. These receptors were obtained from a woman between 50 and 59 years old with active or convalescent COVID-19. Both conserved end residues are part of each CDR3. Fields, in order: J gene, CDR3 length, D gene, V gene, clone size, CDR3 protein, CDR3 DNA. The D gene is left open where the match is weak. Size is omitted from some rows. Given values are once, few, many or a class for expanded clones.

TRBJ1-5 | 16 | TRBD1 | TRBV7-8 | . | CASSQTGGTGNQPQHF | TGTGCCAGCAGTCAGACAGGGGGCACGGGCAATCAGCCCCAGCATTTT
TRBJ1-6 | 12 | TRBD1 | TRBV6-5 | . | CARGTGNSPLHF | TGTGCCAGAGGGACAGGGAATTCACCCCTCCACTTT
TRBJ2-3 | 16 | . | TRBV4-2 | . | CASSQDPGRWTDTQYF | TGTGCCAGCAGCCAAGACCCCGGGAGATGGACAGATACGCAGTATTTT
TRBJ2-3 | 14 | . | TRBV6-5 | once | CASSPGQLGDTQYF | TGTGCCAGCAGCCCGGGACAATTAGGAGATACGCAGTATTTT
TRBJ2-7 | 17 | TRBD2 | TRBV4-2 | . | CASSRLRGLAGNYEQYF | TGTGCCAGCAGCCGATTGCGGGGACTAGCGGGGAACTACGAGCAGTACTTC
TRBJ2-2 | 15 | TRBD1 | TRBV6-5 | . | CASSRDRTNTGELFF | TGTGCCAGCAGTAGGGACAGAACGAACACCGGGGAGCTGTTTTTT
TRBJ1-4 | 11 | . | TRBV6-5 | . | CASSGSEKLFF | TGTGCCAGCTCGGGAAGTGAAAAACTGTTTTTT
TRBJ2-7 | 14 | TRBD1 | TRBV19 | once | CASRTGTGVREQYF | TGTGCCAGCAGGACCGGGACAGGGGTCCGCGAGCAGTACTTC
TRBJ2-6 | 15 | TRBD1 | TRBV10-3 | . | CAISGTGTGANVLTF | TGTGCCATCTCCGGGACAGGGACCGGGGCCAACGTCCTGACTTTC
TRBJ1-5 | 15 | TRBD1 | TRBV10-3 | . | CAISDGQGSNQPQHF | TGTGCCATCAGTGACGGACAGGGTAGCAATCAGCCCCAGCATTTT
TRBJ2-3 | 14 | . | TRBV14 | . | CASSRRDYSDTQYF | TGTGCCAGCAGCCGGCGGGATTATTCAGATACGCAGTATTTT
TRBJ2-2 | 16 | TRBD2 | TRBV6-6 | . | CASSLGTSVWSRELFF | TGTGCCAGCAGCCTCGGGACTAGCGTTTGGTCGAGGGAGCTGTTTTTT
TRBJ2-1 | 16 | TRBD2 | TRBV29-1 | few | CSVAGREGRRDNEQFF | TGCAGCGTTGCGGGGAGGGAGGGGAGAAGGGACAATGAGCAGTTCTTC
TRBJ2-5 | 15 | TRBD2 | TRBV18 | . | CASSLTRLAGETQYF | TGTGCCAGCTCACTTACGCGACTAGCCGGAGAGACCCAGTACTTC
TRBJ1-4 | 14 | . | TRBV6-1 | once | CASSEAATGEKLFF | TGTGCCAGCAGTGAAGCGGCCACGGGGGAAAAACTGTTTTTT
TRBJ1-2 | 13 | . | TRBV3-1/TRBV3-2 | . | CASSQGGGYGYTF | TGTGCCAGCAGCCAGGGGGGGGGATATGGCTACACCTTC
TRBJ1-3 | 15 | . | TRBV28 | . | CASTSEDRTVDTIYF | TGTGCCAGCACATCAGAAGACCGGACTGTGGACACCATATATTTT
TRBJ2-2 | 15 | . | TRBV19 | . | CASSANTLGPGELFF | TGTGCCAGTAGCGCAAACACACTAGGGCCCGGGGAGCTGTTTTTT
TRBJ2-7 | 12 | . | TRBV6-5 | once | CASHRRHYEQYF | TGTGCCAGCCACCGCAGACACTACGAGCAGTACTTC
TRBJ1-1 | 13 | . | TRBV3-1/TRBV3-2 | once | CASSQGWTREAFF | TGTGCCAGCAGTCAGGGATGGACACGTGAAGCTTTCTTT